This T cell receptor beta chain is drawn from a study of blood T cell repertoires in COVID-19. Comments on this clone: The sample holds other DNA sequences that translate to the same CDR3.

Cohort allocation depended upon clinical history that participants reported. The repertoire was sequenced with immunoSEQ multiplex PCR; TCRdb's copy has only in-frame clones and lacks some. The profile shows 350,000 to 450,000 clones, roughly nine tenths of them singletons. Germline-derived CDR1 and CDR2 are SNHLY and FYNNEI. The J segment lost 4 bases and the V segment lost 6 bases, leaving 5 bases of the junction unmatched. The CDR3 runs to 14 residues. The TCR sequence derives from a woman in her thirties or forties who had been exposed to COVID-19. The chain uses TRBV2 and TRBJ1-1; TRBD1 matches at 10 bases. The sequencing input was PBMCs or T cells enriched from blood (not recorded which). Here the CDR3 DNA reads TGTGCCAGCAGAAGGGACAGGGGAGTCACTGAAGCTTTCTTT. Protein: CASRRDRGVTEAFF.